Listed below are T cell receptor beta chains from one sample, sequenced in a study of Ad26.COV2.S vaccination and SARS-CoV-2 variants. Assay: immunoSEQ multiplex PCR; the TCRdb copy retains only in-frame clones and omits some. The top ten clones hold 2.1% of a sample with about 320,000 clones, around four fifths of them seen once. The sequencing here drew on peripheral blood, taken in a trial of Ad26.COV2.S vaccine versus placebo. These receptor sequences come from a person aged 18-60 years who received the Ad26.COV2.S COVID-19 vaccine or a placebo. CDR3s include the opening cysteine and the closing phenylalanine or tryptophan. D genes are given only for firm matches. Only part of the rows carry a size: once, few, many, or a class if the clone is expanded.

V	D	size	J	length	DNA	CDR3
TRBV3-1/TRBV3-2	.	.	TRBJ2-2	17	TGTGCCAGCAGCCAAGTCGGTCTCCTTAGAGACACCGGGGAGCTGTTTTTT	CASSQVGLLRDTGELFF
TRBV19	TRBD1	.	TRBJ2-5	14	TGTGCCAGTAGACCGGGACAGGGGGCTGGGACCCAGTACTTC	CASRPGQGAGTQYF
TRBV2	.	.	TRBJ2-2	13	TGTGCCAGCAGAGTAGCTGAAACCGGGGAGCTGTTTTTT	CASRVAETGELFF
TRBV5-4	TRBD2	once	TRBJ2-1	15	TGTGCCAGCAGCCCCAGGGAGCGGGGGTACAATGAGCAGTTCTTC	CASSPRERGYNEQFF
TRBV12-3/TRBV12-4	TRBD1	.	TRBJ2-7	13	TGTGCCAGCAGTCCGGGACAGGGATACGAGCAGTACTTC	CASSPGQGYEQYF
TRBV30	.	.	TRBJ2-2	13	TGTGCCTGGAGTGTAATGGGGGCCGGGGAGCTGTTTTTT	CAWSVMGAGELFF
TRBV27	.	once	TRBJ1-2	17	TGTGCCAGCAGTCTGACAGGAAATTGGCAGGGTAACTATGGCTACACCTTC	CASSLTGNWQGNYGYTF
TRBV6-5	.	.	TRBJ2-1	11	TGTGCCAGCACGAGGATGAGTGAGCAGTTCTTC	CASTRMSEQFF
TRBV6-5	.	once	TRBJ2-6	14	TGTGCCAGCAGGGGCCAGCCGGGGGCCAACGTCCTGACTTTC	CASRGQPGANVLTF
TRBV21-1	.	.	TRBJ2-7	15	TGTGCCAGCAGCAAAAAGCGGGACAGTTCCTACGAGCAGTACTTC	CASSKKRDSSYEQYF
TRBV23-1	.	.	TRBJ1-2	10	TGCGCCAGCAGTCAAAAGGGCTACACCTTC	CASSQKGYTF
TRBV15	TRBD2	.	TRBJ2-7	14	TGTGCCACCAGCAGAGTTTCGGGGGGAGGCGAGCAGTACTTC	CATSRVSGGGEQYF
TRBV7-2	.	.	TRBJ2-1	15	TGTGCCAGCATCCTATCAGGGGCAGTTGGGAATGAGCAGTTCTTC	CASILSGAVGNEQFF
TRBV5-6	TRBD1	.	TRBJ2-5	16	TGTGCCAGCAGCCGGACCGGGACAGGGGGCAGAGAGACCCAGTACTTC	CASSRTGTGGRETQYF
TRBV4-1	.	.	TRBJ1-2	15	TGCGCCAGCACCCCTCATGGAGGGATGGATTGGGGCTACACCTTC	CASTPHGGMDWGYTF
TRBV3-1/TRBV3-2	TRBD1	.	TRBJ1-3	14	TGTGCCAGCAGTCGCAGGGGGCTGGGAAACACCATATATTTT	CASSRRGLGNTIYF